Following are 10 T cell receptor beta chains from one sample sequenced in a study of T cell responses to AZD1222 COVID-19 vaccine. The table came from immunoSEQ multiplex PCR; TCRdb's copy has only in-frame clones and leaves some out. The repertoire holds 140,000 to 150,000 clones, with approximately 88% as singletons. Sequencing used peripheral blood, obtained 28 days after the second dose of the MenACWY control vaccine. These receptors were collected from an adult who received the MenACWY meningococcal vaccine as a control.

This clone was counted only a few times. This chain connects TRBV21-1 to TRBJ1-1. TRBV21-1 is a documented pseudogene. The CDR3 spans 15 residues. The CDR3 coding sequence is TGTGCCAGCAGCAATAGTGCGTCCATGAACACTGAAGCTTTCTTT. Its translation is CASSNSASMNTEAFF.

The chain links TRBV5-5 to TRBJ2-1, with D possibly matching TRBD1 (5 bases). The CDR3 length is 15 residues. CDR1 is SGHKS, CDR2 YYEKEE, per germline (reference sequence). Trimming shortened V by 0 bases and J by 2 bases, and 9 bases separated the two germline ends. CDR3 nucleotide sequence: TGTGCCAGCAGCTTGGCGCGACAGACCTACAATGAGCAGTTCTTC. It encodes CASSLARQTYNEQFF.

CDR3 sequence (DNA): TGTGCCAGCAGCTTAGGCCCAGCAACAGATACGCAGTATTTT. As protein: CASSLGPATDTQYF. This rearrangement joins TRBV7-2 to TRBJ2-3, with D unclear. With 1 base removed from V and 3 bases from J, the gap between germline ends came to 8 bases. Germline V gene lookup returns CDR1 SGHTA and CDR2 FQGNSA. This CDR3 has 14 residues.

This clone was observed a handful of times. This sequence joins TRBV6-2 or TRBV6-3 and TRBJ1-5; TRBD1 is a possible D gene (6 bases). Trimming took 5 bases from V and 0 from J, leaving 14 bases between them. This CDR3 has 16 residues. CDR1 is MNHEY and CDR2 is SVGEGT in the germline V gene. For the CDR3, the DNA is TGTGCCAGCAGTACCGGGGGGCTCCGTAGCAATCAGCCCCAGCATTTT. Translated, it gives CASSTGGLRSNQPQHF.

V and J are TRBV28 and TRBJ1-1, with 7 bases aligning to TRBD1. In germline, CDR1 is MDHEN, CDR2 SYDVKM. The CDR3 covers 16 residues. After removal of 4 bases from V and 5 bases from J, the junction contained 13 bases not matched to a gene. The CDR3 sequence is CASSSRQGKGTTEAFF. The CDR3 coding sequence is TGTGCCAGCAGTTCCCGACAGGGAAAGGGGACAACTGAAGCTTTCTTT.

The chain combines TRBV28 with TRBJ1-1, with D perhaps matching TRBD1 (5 bases). This CDR3 has 14 amino acids. Germline CDR1 reads MDHEN; CDR2 reads SYDVKM. Trimming cost V 6 bases and J 0 bases, with 11 bases left between them. CDR3 DNA: TGTGCCAGCAGACTCAGGGTATTGAACACTGAAGCTTTCTTT. Its protein is CASRLRVLNTEAFF.

The V and J genes are TRBV11-3 and TRBJ1-1, with D perhaps matching TRBD1 (5 bases). Trimming removed 5 bases from V and 6 bases from J, with 13 bases in between. The CDR3 totals 13 residues. Germline CDR1 is SGHNT and CDR2 is YENEEA. CDR3 nucleotides: TGTGCCAGCAGCCCATGGACGGGGGCTGAAGCTTTCTTT. It specifies CASSPWTGAEAFF.

This rearrangement joins TRBV5-1 to TRBJ2-1; D gene ambiguous. The CDR3 spans 16 residues. Per germline, CDR1 SGHRS and CDR2 YFSETQ. V lost 1 base, J lost 6 bases, and 17 bases lay in between. The CDR3 sequence is CASSLTRTLSINEQFF. DNA for the CDR3: TGCGCCAGCAGCTTGACCCGGACCCTGTCAATCAATGAGCAGTTCTTC.

This chain joins TRBV4-1 and TRBJ2-1; 14 bases match TRBD2. The ends lost 4 bases at V and 12 bases at J; junction bases unmatched: 8. Germline V CDR1 and CDR2: MGHRA, YSYEKL. This CDR3 spans 15 amino acids. CDR3 nucleotide sequence: TGCGCCAGCAGCCTTGGGACTAGCGGGGGATCCGGGCAGTTCTTC. It codes for CASSLGTSGGSGQFF.

The V and J genes are TRBV4-2 and TRBJ1-5; 8 positions agree with TRBD1. Germline loops: CDR1 LGHNA, CDR2 YNFKEQ. With V trimmed by 5 bases and J by 7 bases, 10 bases remained unmatched. The CDR3 consists of 15 residues. CDR3 sequence: CASSSRQGSEQPQHF. In nucleotides, the CDR3 is TGTGCCAGCAGCTCTCGACAGGGGTCGGAACAGCCCCAGCATTTT.